Listed below are T cell receptor beta chains from one sample, sequenced in a study of CD8 T cells in ankylosing spondylitis. TCRdb re-called the 5' RACE reads through MiXCR, storing one row per CDR3 protein. Found here are tens of thousands of distinct CDR3 sequences, approximately 6% of them singletons; the top ten hold just under 5%. The sequencing input was synovial fluid, either unsorted or a sorted T cell fraction (not recorded which). The receptors derive from a male donor with ankylosing spondylitis. Each CDR3 is given with its conserved first and last residue. D genes are given only for firm matches. Expanded clones get a size class; other rows say once, few or many, or leave the size out.

CASSLVGQGGSKTGELFF | TGTGCCAGCAGCCTGGTCGGACAGGGCGGTTCAAAGACCGGGGAGCTGTTTTTT | TRBJ2-2 | TRBD1 | TRBV7-9 | medium-sized
CASSVDPQYSDTQYF | TGTGCCAGCAGCGTAGACCCCCAGTATTCGGATACGCAGTATTTT | TRBJ2-3 | - | TRBV9 | few
CASSQGQGGPYEQYF | TGCGCCAGCAGCCAAGGACAGGGTGGCCCCTACGAGCAGTACTTC | TRBJ2-7 | TRBD1 | TRBV4-3 | few
CASSFSSSQETQYF | TGTGCCAGCAGTTTTAGTAGCTCCCAAGAGACCCAGTACTTC | TRBJ2-5 | - | TRBV12-3/TRBV12-4 | medium-sized
CASSRRTSGDNGQFF | TGTGCCAGCAGCCGGAGGACTAGCGGTGACAATGGGCAGTTCTTC | TRBJ2-1 | TRBD2 | TRBV5-5 | few
CSASGNIYNSPLHF | TGCAGTGCCAGTGGGAACATCTATAATTCACCCCTCCACTTT | TRBJ1-6 | - | TRBV20-1 | -
CASSWRLGQPQHF | TGTGCCAGCAGTTGGCGCTTGGGTCAGCCCCAGCATTTT | TRBJ1-5 | - | TRBV12-3/TRBV12-4 | many
CASRSRGVDEQFF | TGTGCCAGCAGATCGCGGGGGGTCGATGAGCAGTTCTTC | TRBJ2-1 | TRBD2 | TRBV7-2 | many
CASRGLGQTGKNIQYF | TGTGCCAGCAGGGGACTTGGGCAGACAGGCAAAAACATTCAGTACTTC | TRBJ2-4 | - | TRBV6-1 | -
CASTSGGADTQYF | TGTGCCAGCACCTCGGGGGGCGCAGATACGCAGTATTTT | TRBJ2-3 | - | TRBV28 | many
CAITTSEAGAYEQYF | TGTGCCATTACCACATCAGAGGCAGGGGCCTACGAGCAGTACTTC | TRBJ2-7 | - | TRBV10-3 | many
CASSQPDRVNTEAFF | TGCGCCAGCAGCCAACCGGACAGGGTGAACACTGAAGCTTTCTTT | TRBJ1-1 | TRBD1 | TRBV4-1 | -
CAWSSQMNTEAFF | TGTGCCTGGAGTTCCCAGATGAACACTGAAGCTTTCTTT | TRBJ1-1 | - | TRBV30 | many
CSASIGRLGEDEQFF | TGCAGTGCTAGCATCGGGAGGTTGGGGGAGGATGAGCAGTTCTTC | TRBJ2-1 | TRBD2 | TRBV20-1 | -
CASSPLGTEAFF | TGTGCCAGCTCACCACTAGGGACTGAAGCTTTCTTT | TRBJ1-1 | - | TRBV18 | once
CASSRSNQPQHF | TGTGCCAGCAGTAGGAGCAATCAGCCCCAGCATTTT | TRBJ1-5 | - | TRBV12-3/TRBV12-4 | many
CASSLGYWGRVSNEQFF | TGTGCCAGCAGCTTAGGGTATTGGGGGAGGGTGAGCAATGAGCAGTTCTTC | TRBJ2-1 | TRBD2 | TRBV11-3 | few
CASSLGPGTPQHF | TGTGCCAGCAGCTTAGGTCCTGGGACGCCCCAGCATTTT | TRBJ1-5 | - | TRBV7-2 | many
CASSLGTSGRGGQETQYF | TGTGCCAGCAGCCTGGGGACTAGCGGGAGGGGTGGGCAAGAGACCCAGTACTTC | TRBJ2-5 | TRBD2 | TRBV12-3/TRBV12-4 | many
CAISESLGSDNEQFF | TGTGCCATCAGTGAGTCACTGGGTTCCGACAATGAGCAGTTCTTC | TRBJ2-1 | - | TRBV10-3 | few
CASSPFLGYGYTF | TGTGCCAGCAGCCCCTTCCTAGGCTATGGCTACACCTTC | TRBJ1-2 | - | TRBV7-3 | few
CSAREGGDTQYF | TGCAGTGCTAGAGAGGGGGGGGATACGCAGTATTTT | TRBJ2-3 | TRBD2 | TRBV20-1 | few
CASSVTGAETQYF | TGCGCCAGCAGCGTGACAGGGGCAGAGACCCAGTACTTC | TRBJ2-5 | TRBD1 | TRBV5-1 | many
CASSEGGAAVYEQYF | TGTGCCAGCAGTGAAGGGGGCGCGGCTGTGTACGAGCAGTACTTC | TRBJ2-7 | - | TRBV6-1 | many
CSAGESSGGTDTQYF | TGCAGTGCTGGCGAGTCCAGCGGAGGCACAGATACGCAGTATTTT | TRBJ2-3 | - | TRBV20-1 | -
CASGLAVGTGELFF | TGTGCCAGCGGGCTAGCTGTGGGCACCGGGGAGCTGTTTTTT | TRBJ2-2 | - | TRBV28 | many